The 3 T cell receptor beta chains presented below share a single source sample, sequenced in a study of vaccination and CD4 T cells after COVID-19. TCRdb re-derived calls from the PCR reads in MiXCR, one entry per CDR3 protein. The sample records about 18,000 distinct CDR3 sequences, about 59% being singletons. Sequenced here: CD4+ T cells from blood, sampled before SARS-CoV-2 vaccination. The receptors stem from a human donor who had recovered from COVID-19.

In its sample, this clonotype was seen a few times. This chain joins TRBV20-1 and TRBJ2-1; 14 bases are a match to TRBD2. Germline CDR1 reads DFQATT; CDR2 reads SNEGSKA (reference sequence). V gave up 6 bases and J gave up 0 bases; unmatched junction bases: 7. This CDR3 has 17 amino acids. This CDR3 reads CSAAGLAGVPSYNEQFF. CDR3 DNA: TGCAGTGCCGCGGGACTAGCGGGAGTTCCCTCCTACAATGAGCAGTTCTTC.

The V call is TRBV14, the J call TRBJ2-5; the D gene could be TRBD1 or TRBD2 (6 bases each). The CDR3 consists of 15 residues. Germline lookup yields CDR1 SGHDN and CDR2 FVKESK. V gave up 4 bases and J gave up 7 bases, with 19 bases separating them. The CDR3 region has the DNA TGTGCCAGCAGCCGGGACTCTGGGGGCTCGGCGACCCAGTACTTC. This encodes CASSRDSGGSATQYF.

This clonotype occurred a few times. V usage is TRBV15 and J usage is TRBJ1-2; D is unclear. The CDR3 runs to 14 residues. Trimming removed 7 bases from V and 4 bases from J, with 16 bases in between. Germline-derived CDR1 and CDR2 are LNHNV and YYDKDF (reference sequence). This chain's CDR3 is CATKSRQSLYGYTF. In DNA, the CDR3 is TGTGCCACCAAGTCCAGGCAGTCCCTCTATGGCTACACCTTC.